A single sample gave rise to the 26 T cell receptor beta chains below, sequenced in a study of shared clonotypes between healthy human individuals. Sequenced by immunoSEQ multiplex PCR; TCRdb stores in-frame clones only, minus some. The data show fewer than 600,000 clones, just over 75% seen once. What was sequenced was PBMCs. The receptors were sampled from a woman aged 35 to 49 in good health. Some clones in this sample may be carry-over from other donors' samples.

The J gene is TRBJ2-7, the V gene TRBV10-2, with 7 positions matching TRBD2. The CDR3 is made up of 15 amino acids. Germline V gene lookup returns CDR1 WSHSY and CDR2 SAAADI. With 6 bases clipped from V and 9 bases from J, the junction kept 17 bases outside the gene matches. In nucleotides, the CDR3 is TGCGCCAGCAGCGGGCCCGGGACTACCCTCAGTGGGCAGTACTTC. Its translation: CASSGPGTTLSGQYF.

J is TRBJ2-7 and V is TRBV6-1; 7 bases map to TRBD1. The trim removed 6 bases at V and 5 bases at J, leaving 10 bases unmatched. Germline loops: CDR1 MNHNS, CDR2 SASEGT. The CDR3 loop spans 14 amino acids. The CDR3 region is CASRYMTGSHEQYF. The DNA of the CDR3 is TGTGCCAGCAGGTATATGACAGGGTCCCACGAGCAGTACTTC.

This rearrangement joins TRBV25-1 to TRBJ2-5, with TRBD1 matching over 7 bases. Germline loops: CDR1 MGHDK, CDR2 SYGVNS. V was clipped by 3 bases and J by 1 base; unmatched bases: 5. The CDR3 contains 15 residues. The CDR3 DNA is TGTGCCAGCAGTGATGTGACAGGGCCCCAAGAGACCCAGTACTTC. Its protein product is CASSDVTGPQETQYF.

In DNA, the CDR3 is TGCGCCAGCAGCCAAGGAAACGGGGGCAGGGGGCTAAGAGGCTACACCTTC. This translates into CASSQGNGGRGLRGYTF. The V and J genes are TRBV4-1 and TRBJ1-2, with 8 bases fitting TRBD1. CDR3 size: 17 residues. Germline CDR1 MGHRA, CDR2 YSYEKL. Germline trimming cut 1 base from V and 8 bases from J; bases unmatched to any gene: 15.

V and J are TRBV18 and TRBJ2-7; 7 positions match TRBD1. This CDR3 has 13 residues. The V and J ends lost 3 bases and 6 bases, in that order; junction bases with no gene match: 5. CDR1 and CDR2 (germline): KGHSH, LQKENI. The DNA of the CDR3 is TGTGCCAGCTCACCGCCTACAGGGGCCGAGCAGTACTTC. Encoded protein: CASSPPTGAEQYF.

The chain uses TRBV7-9 and TRBJ1-5; no clear D gene. The CDR3 extends over 13 amino acids. Deletions cut 2 bases from V and 11 bases from J, with 13 bases between. CDR1 and CDR2 (germline): SEHNR, FQNEAQ (reference sequence). The CDR3 nucleotides are TGTGCCAGCAGCTTACCGTCGTCGGTGGCCCAGCATTTT. Amino acid sequence: CASSLPSSVAQHF.

The chain joins TRBV5-1 to TRBJ1-2; D unclear. The CDR3 totals 14 residues. Germline CDR1 reads SGHRS; CDR2 reads YFSETQ. The ends were cut back, 2 bases at V and 4 bases at J, with 12 bases in the middle. The CDR3 loop is CASSFGQSTYGYTF. CDR3 nucleotides: TGCGCCAGCAGCTTTGGGCAGTCAACCTATGGCTACACCTTC.

This clone turned up a few times. The chain couples TRBV6-1 to TRBJ1-2; TRBD1 agrees at 9 bases. J lost 3 bases, V lost 4 bases, and 9 bases had no gene match. CDR3 size: 16 residues. CDR1 and CDR2 from the germline V gene are MNHNS and SASEGT. CDR3 sequence: CASSGYRGRTDYGYTF. The CDR3 DNA reads as TGTGCCAGCAGTGGTTACAGGGGGCGCACAGACTATGGCTACACCTTC.

V usage is TRBV27 and J usage is TRBJ1-2, with D possibly TRBD1 on 5 matching bases. CDR1 MNHEY and CDR2 SMNVEV come from the germline V gene (reference sequence). V shed 6 bases and J shed 4 bases, with 21 bases lying between them. The CDR3 extends over 16 amino acids. The CDR3 protein is CASRTRQTRDVYGYTF. For the CDR3, the DNA is TGTGCCAGCAGGACGCGACAGACTCGGGATGTCTATGGCTACACCTTC.

The J gene is TRBJ2-7, the V gene TRBV7-9; maybe TRBD2 (6 bases). Trimming removed 5 bases at V and 2 bases at J, with 22 bases between. The CDR3 runs 17 residues. Looked up from germline, CDR1 is SEHNR and CDR2 is FQNEAQ (reference sequence). CDR3 sequence: CASSPRTLAVMPYEQYF. For the CDR3, the DNA is TGTGCCAGCAGCCCCCGCACCTTAGCGGTAATGCCCTACGAGCAGTACTTC.

The chain has TRBV28 and TRBJ1-2; a weak D match, TRBD1 (5 bases). The germline V gene encodes CDR1 MDHEN and CDR2 SYDVKM. V was shortened by 4 bases and J by 6 bases, with 24 bases between the two germline ends. This CDR3 spans 17 amino acids. In nucleotides, the CDR3 is TGTGCCAGCAGTTCCCCGAAGGCGGTAAAGGACATCGATGGCTACACCTTC. Its translation is CASSSPKAVKDIDGYTF.

This clone came up once. A read error may be the cause here, since a much bigger clone is one base away. The same CDR3 can be traced to other DNA sequences in this sample. The chain employs TRBV7-2 and TRBJ1-3, with a weak D call TRBD1 (6 bases). This CDR3 comprises 16 residues. Germline CDR1 and CDR2: SGHTA and FQGNSA. CDR3 nucleotides: TGTGCCAGCAGCATCGACAGGACCCTCTCTGGAAACACCATATATTTC. This translates into CASSIDRTLSGNTIYF.

This rearrangement joins TRBV18 to TRBJ2-1, with 14 bases matching TRBD2. The CDR3 covers 15 residues. Germline V gene lookup returns CDR1 KGHSH and CDR2 LQKENI. V gave up 1 base and J gave up 8 bases; unmatched junction bases: 1. The CDR3 sequence: CASSPRTSGRYEQFF. In DNA, the CDR3 is TGTGCCAGCTCACCACGGACTAGCGGGAGGTATGAGCAGTTCTTC.

The J gene is TRBJ2-1, the V gene TRBV5-4; a weak D match, TRBD2 (5 bases). The CDR3 extends over 15 amino acids. Germline CDR1 and CDR2: SGHNT and YYREEE (reference sequence). V was cut by 1 base and J by 7 bases, with 15 bases left in between. The CDR3 here is CASSLISGQSNEQFF. The CDR3 DNA reads as TGTGCCAGCAGCTTGATCAGCGGTCAGTCTAATGAGCAGTTCTTC.

The chain employs TRBV5-1 and TRBJ1-2; TRBD1 agrees at 7 bases. CDR1 is SGHRS, CDR2 YFSETQ, per germline. The CDR3 covers 16 residues. Trimming at V came to 2 bases and at J to 3 bases, leaving 10 bases not matched to a gene. The CDR3 region is CASSFPRQGVDYGYTF. CDR3 coding DNA: TGCGCCAGCAGCTTCCCCCGACAGGGCGTTGACTATGGCTACACCTTC.

The CDR3 nucleotides read TGTGCCAGCTCACCTCTGGGGTGGGGTGCCACTGAAGCTTTCTTT. This translates into CASSPLGWGATEAFF. The V gene is TRBV18, the J gene TRBJ1-1; D not resolved. From germline, CDR1 is KGHSH and CDR2 LQKENI. The CDR3 is 15 residues long. V gave up 3 bases and J gave up 4 bases, with 15 bases separating them.

DNA of the CDR3: TGCGCCAGCAGCTGGGGGACAGGGATGAATGAGCAGTTCTTC. Translation: CASSWGTGMNEQFF. The chain links TRBV5-1 to TRBJ2-1, with 9 nucleotides matching TRBD1. The CDR3 has 14 amino acids. J was trimmed by 7 bases and V by 3 bases; bases with no gene match: 5. Germline loops: CDR1 SGHRS, CDR2 YFSETQ.

This clone appeared a few times. This chain joins TRBV28 and TRBJ2-4; 11 bases line up with TRBD1. The V and J ends lost 3 bases and 14 bases, in that order; junction bases with no gene match: 6. The V gene's germline CDR1 is MDHEN and CDR2 SYDVKM. The CDR3 has 13 amino acids. This chain's CDR3 is CASSFLRDRGEYF. The CDR3 DNA is TGTGCCAGCAGTTTCTTGAGGGACAGGGGGGAGTACTTC.

About this clone: Within the sample, other DNA sequences also encode this same CDR3. V usage is TRBV19 and J usage is TRBJ2-5, with unresolved D. This CDR3 region has 12 residues. Germline V gene data show CDR1 as LNHDA and CDR2 as SQIVND (reference sequence). V was pared by 7 bases and J by 1 base, with 7 bases between. The CDR3 bases are TGTGCCAGTAAGGGCGGCCAAGAGACCCAGTACTTC. Protein: CASKGGQETQYF.

This clone was detected only once. This rearrangement joins TRBV30 to TRBJ2-1, with 12 bases that match TRBD2. The germline CDR1 and CDR2 sequences are GTSNPN and SVGIG (reference sequence). Unmatched junction bases numbered 7, after V lost 6 bases and J lost 1 base. This CDR3 is 16 amino acids long. In DNA form, the CDR3 reads TGTGCCTGCCGGCTAGCGGGAGGGCCGTCCTACAATGAGCAGTTCTTC. Translating gives CACRLAGGPSYNEQFF. Combining the CDR3 with reference TRBV30 and TRBJ2-1 gives the whole variable domain SQTIHQWPATLVQPVGSPLSLECTVEGTSNPNLYWYRQAAGRGLQLLFYSVGIGQISSEVPQNLSASRPQDRQFILSSKKLLLSDSGFYLCACRLAGGPSYNEQFFGPGTRLTVL.

This chain links TRBV27 with TRBJ2-7; 8 bases are a match to TRBD1. The V and J ends lost 8 bases and 2 bases, in that order; junction bases with no gene match: 11. Per germline, CDR1 MNHEY and CDR2 SMNVEV (reference sequence). CDR3 length: 15 residues. The CDR3 bases are TGTGCCAGCGGCAATGGACAGGGCGTCCCCTACGAGCAGTACTTC. As protein: CASGNGQGVPYEQYF.

This sequence joins TRBV29-1 and TRBJ2-1, with no clear D. Trimming cost V 0 bases and J 6 bases, with 6 bases left between them. The CDR3 contains 12 residues. In germline, CDR1 is SQVTM, CDR2 ANQGSEA. The CDR3 loop reads CSVEDWGNEQFF. In DNA, the CDR3 is TGCAGCGTTGAAGACTGGGGCAATGAGCAGTTCTTC.

Many counts were recorded for this clone. This specimen includes other DNA sequences encoding the same CDR3. V usage is TRBV27 and J usage is TRBJ2-2, with TRBD1 matching over 8 bases. J was trimmed by 6 bases and V by 2 bases; bases with no gene match: 2. Germline V CDR1 and CDR2: MNHEY, SMNVEV (reference sequence). CDR3 length: 14 residues. CDR3: CASSLLTGAGELFF. The CDR3 DNA follows: TGTGCCAGCAGTTTACTGACAGGGGCCGGGGAGCTGTTTTTT.

The chain is built from TRBV25-1 and TRBJ1-3; D gene ambiguous. CDR3 length equals 13 residues. V lost 3 bases and J lost 7, with 10 bases in between. The germline gives CDR1 MGHDK, CDR2 SYGVNS. CDR3 sequence: CASSEMWGNTIYF. In DNA form, the CDR3 reads TGTGCCAGCAGTGAGATGTGGGGTAACACCATATATTTT.

This clone occurred many times. This chain's CDR3 is CASSPSENNEQFF. The CDR3 DNA reads as TGTGCCAGCAGTCCCTCAGAAAACAATGAGCAGTTCTTC. The chain has TRBV6-4 and TRBJ2-1, with D uncertain. Germline lookup yields CDR1 MRHNA and CDR2 SNTAGT. The V end was cut by 5 bases, the J end by 5 bases, with 10 bases between. This CDR3 has 13 amino acids.

CDR3 sequence: CASSSLGFPSTDTQYF. The CDR3 DNA sequence: TGTGCCAGCAGCTCCCTGGGGTTCCCAAGCACAGATACGCAGTATTTT. This chain links TRBV7-3 with TRBJ2-3, with D uncertain. Trimming removed 4 bases at V and 0 bases at J, with 14 bases between. The germline V gene encodes CDR1 SGHTA and CDR2 FQGTGA. The CDR3 extends over 16 amino acids.